The entry below describes one T cell receptor beta chain. What it binds is not known. The sample originates from a study of T cell responses to AZD1222 COVID-19 vaccine. Libraries were prepared by immunoSEQ multiplex PCR; TCRdb keeps only in-frame clonotypes and omits some of them. Here the sample spans fewer than 130,000 clones, nearly 90% being singletons. Trimming at V came to 1 base and at J to 12 bases, leaving 10 bases not matched to a gene. Germline values: CDR1 GTSNPN, CDR2 SVGIG (reference sequence). This CDR3 has 13 amino acids. Study-wide results and caveats: Only a handful of AZD1222 recipients, several in all, had baseline seropositivity. The study sampled repertoires only after the peak T cell response. Regions 160-218 and 743-854 held dominance among vaccine-associated CD4 TCRs, which spanned spike.

The input for sequencing was peripheral blood, taken on day 0 of AZD1222 vaccination. This TCR was recovered from an adult in good health. The chain links TRBV30 to TRBJ2-7, with 9 bases identical to TRBD1. Here the CDR3 reads CAWSGTGAMAGYF. CDR3 sequence (DNA): TGTGCCTGGAGTGGGACAGGGGCCATGGCTGGGTACTTC.